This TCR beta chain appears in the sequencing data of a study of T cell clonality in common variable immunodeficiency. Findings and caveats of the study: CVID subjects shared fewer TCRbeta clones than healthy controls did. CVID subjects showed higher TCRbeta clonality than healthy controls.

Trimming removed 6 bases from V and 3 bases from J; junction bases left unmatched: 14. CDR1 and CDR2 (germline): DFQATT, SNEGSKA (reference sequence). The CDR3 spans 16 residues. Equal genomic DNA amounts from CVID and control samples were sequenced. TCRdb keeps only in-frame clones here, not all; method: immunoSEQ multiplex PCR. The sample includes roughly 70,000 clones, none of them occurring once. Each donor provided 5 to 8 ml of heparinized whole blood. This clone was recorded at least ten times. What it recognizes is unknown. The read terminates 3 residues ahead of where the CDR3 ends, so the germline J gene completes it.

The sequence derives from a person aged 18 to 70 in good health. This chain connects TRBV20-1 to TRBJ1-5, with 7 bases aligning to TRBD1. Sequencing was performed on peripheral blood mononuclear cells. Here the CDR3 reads CSAVAINRGDNQPQHF. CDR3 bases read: TGCAGTGCCGTCGCCATCAACAGGGGAGACAATCAGCCC.